The sequence of this T cell receptor beta chain was determined in a study of blood T cell repertoires in COVID-19. Study background: Samples came from the United States, Italy and Spain, spanning acute and convalescent COVID-19. Nucleic acid was either cDNA or gDNA, and it came from T cells, B-cell-depleted T cells, or PBMCs.

Per the study methods: Counts of nucleated cells, estimated from reference gene primer amplification, were obtained. TCRdb's table, derived via immunoSEQ multiplex PCR, lists solely in-frame clones and lacks some. That table furnishes V, J and clone size, whereas the DNA furnished D and trimming. The sample yields about 170,000 clones, around three quarters seen once. The source of this sequence is a man between 60 and 75 years old with acute or convalescent COVID-19. Sequencing used peripheral blood.

CDR3 in DNA: TGCGCCAGCAGCTCCGGAACAGGGGGCGCGGGCACCGGGGAGCTGTTTTTT. Amino acids: CASSSGTGGAGTGELFF. The rearrangement joins TRBV5-1 to TRBJ2-2, with TRBD1 identical over 9 bases. V lost 3 bases and J lost 4; bases outside the gene matches: 10. The CDR3 has 17 residues. Germline CDR1 and CDR2: SGHRS and YFSETQ.